The TCR beta chain under discussion was sequenced for a study of post-analysis software for immune sequencing data. The wider study: Recorded disease courses covered relapsing-remitting, secondary progressive and progressive-relapsing multiple sclerosis. Some patients had no subtype annotation.

The CDR3 loop spans 16 amino acids. The V gene's germline CDR1 is MNHEY and CDR2 SVGEGT. In the case of this clonotype: Its antigen is currently unknown.

Overall study findings and caveats: Five or six TRBV segments, TRBV5-6, TRBV5-1 and TRBV20-1 among them, were found more frequent in patients than controls. By F measure, samples from a shared preparation batch strongly co-clustered. Significantly lower normalized Chao1 diversity was found in patients with multiple sclerosis relative to controls.

Unique-molecular-identifier-tagged TCR beta cDNA libraries were used. The authors obtained 500,000 to 600,000 cDNA molecules from around 0.96 to 9.9 million T cells. TCRdb passed the PCR reads through MiXCR, listing each CDR3 protein once. The data contain roughly 800,000 distinct CDR3 sequences, around 45% of them singletons. Sample: blood. The V call is TRBV6-2 or TRBV6-3, the J call TRBJ2-4, with 8 bases matching TRBD2. The DNA end is a closer match to TRBJ2-7, so the J assignment may be wrong. The sequence was obtained from a girl under 18 with multiple sclerosis. The CDR3 coding sequence is TGTGCCAGCACCCGACCCACGGGACTAGGTCCAGGCGAGCAGTACTTC. Translated, it gives CASTRPTGLGPGEQYF.